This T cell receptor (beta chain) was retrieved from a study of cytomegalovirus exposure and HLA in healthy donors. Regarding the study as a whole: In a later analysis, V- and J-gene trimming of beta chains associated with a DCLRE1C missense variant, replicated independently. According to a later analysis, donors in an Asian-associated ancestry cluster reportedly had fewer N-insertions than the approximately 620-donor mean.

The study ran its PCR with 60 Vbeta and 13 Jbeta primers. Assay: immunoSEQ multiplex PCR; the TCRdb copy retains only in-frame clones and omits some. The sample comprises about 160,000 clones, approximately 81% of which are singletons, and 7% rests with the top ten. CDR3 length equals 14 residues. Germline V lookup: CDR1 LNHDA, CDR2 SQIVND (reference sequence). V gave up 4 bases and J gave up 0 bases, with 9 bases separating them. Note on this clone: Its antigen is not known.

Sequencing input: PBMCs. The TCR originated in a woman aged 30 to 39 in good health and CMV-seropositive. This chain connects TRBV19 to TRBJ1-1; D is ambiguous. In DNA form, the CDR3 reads TGTGCCAGTAGTACGAGACACCTGAACACTGAAGCTTTCTTT. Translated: CASSTRHLNTEAFF.